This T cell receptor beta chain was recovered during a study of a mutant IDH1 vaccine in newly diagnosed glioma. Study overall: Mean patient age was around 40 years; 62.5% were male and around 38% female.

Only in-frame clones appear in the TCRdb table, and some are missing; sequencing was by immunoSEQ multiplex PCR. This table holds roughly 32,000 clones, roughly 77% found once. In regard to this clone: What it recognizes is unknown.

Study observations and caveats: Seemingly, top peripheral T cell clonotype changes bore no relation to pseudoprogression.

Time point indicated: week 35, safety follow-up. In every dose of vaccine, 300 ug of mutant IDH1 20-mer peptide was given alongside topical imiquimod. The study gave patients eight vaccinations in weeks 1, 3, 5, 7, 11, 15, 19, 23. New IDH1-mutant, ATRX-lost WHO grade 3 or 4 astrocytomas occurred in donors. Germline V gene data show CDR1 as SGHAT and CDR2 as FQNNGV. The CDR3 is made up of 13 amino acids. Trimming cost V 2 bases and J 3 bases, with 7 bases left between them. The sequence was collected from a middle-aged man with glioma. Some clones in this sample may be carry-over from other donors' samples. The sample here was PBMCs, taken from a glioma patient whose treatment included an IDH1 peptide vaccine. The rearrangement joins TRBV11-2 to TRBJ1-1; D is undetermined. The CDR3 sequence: CASSLRQYTEAFF. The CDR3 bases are TGTGCCAGCAGCTTACGTCAGTACACTGAAGCTTTCTTT.